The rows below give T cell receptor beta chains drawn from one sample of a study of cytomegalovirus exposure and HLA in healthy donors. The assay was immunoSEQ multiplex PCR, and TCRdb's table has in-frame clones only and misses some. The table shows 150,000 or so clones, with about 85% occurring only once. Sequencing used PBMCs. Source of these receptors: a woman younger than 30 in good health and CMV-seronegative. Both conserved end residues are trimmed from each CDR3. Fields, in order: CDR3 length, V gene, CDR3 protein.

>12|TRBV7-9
ASSLQGLLETQY
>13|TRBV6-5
ASSYLGTGNYGYT
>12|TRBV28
AILSGSQGNEQF
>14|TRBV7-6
ASTPGRQEYTDTQY
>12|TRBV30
AWSVPRDFYEQY
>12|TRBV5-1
ASSSGLYQETQY
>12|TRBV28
AIQSGTGYTEAF
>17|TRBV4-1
ASRHTSGGPPLKYNEQF
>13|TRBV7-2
ASSLLSSGRNEQF
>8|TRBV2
ASSVEEQF
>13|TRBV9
ASSESSGRAHEQY
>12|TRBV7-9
ASSYAGGQETQY
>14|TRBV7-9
ASSPWTGDLNYGYT
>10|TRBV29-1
SVEDRSEKLF
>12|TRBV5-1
ASSGDSLGSPLH
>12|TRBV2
ASRVALSSYEQY
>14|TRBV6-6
ASSYATGYRTDTQY
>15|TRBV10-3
AISEGLAGGRGYEQY
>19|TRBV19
ASSIWWSSGLAGPLTDTQY
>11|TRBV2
ASSRGQGSPLH
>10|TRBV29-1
SAGINGEKLF
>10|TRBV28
ASSDWQGEAF
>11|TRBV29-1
SVGRAVHYEQY
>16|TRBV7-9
ASSPPGGAGGSTDTQY
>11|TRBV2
ASSAGTSGTTY
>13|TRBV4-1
ASSQSSEADTEAF
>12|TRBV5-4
ASSLGVNNSPLH
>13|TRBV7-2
ASRPRGLSGNEQF
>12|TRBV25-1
ASRDGRAHNEQF
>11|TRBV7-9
ASSINRGSGYT
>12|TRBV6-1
ASSHRDSSYEQY
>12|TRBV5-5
ASSRPGDYEEQY
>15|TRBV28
ASSLILLADGEETQY
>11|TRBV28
ASTPGRRETQY
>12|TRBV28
ASWGGGLVYEQH
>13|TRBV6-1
ASSEASRVAGELF
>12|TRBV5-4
ASSAGGSYNEQF
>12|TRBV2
ASRRGSSYNEQF
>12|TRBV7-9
ASSPRTGPYEQY
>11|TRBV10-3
AIKTTTGNTIY
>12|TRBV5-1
ASSFDLRYNEQF
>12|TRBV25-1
ASSEYEGAGGYT
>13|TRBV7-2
ATPRRSTNTGELF
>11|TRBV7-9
SSSFTEAYEQY
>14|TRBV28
ASSTDREYSNQPQH
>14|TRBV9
ASSVEGGTGAEKLF
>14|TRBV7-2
ASSLVQGEGSYEQY
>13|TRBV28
ASSFRGGPSYEQY
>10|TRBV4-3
ASSELDDEQY
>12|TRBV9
ASRVDSNTDTQY
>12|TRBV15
ATSTDTATETQY
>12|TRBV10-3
AISDGGKTDTQY
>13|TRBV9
ASSSHRGAYNEQF
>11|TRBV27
ASSPSLSTEAF